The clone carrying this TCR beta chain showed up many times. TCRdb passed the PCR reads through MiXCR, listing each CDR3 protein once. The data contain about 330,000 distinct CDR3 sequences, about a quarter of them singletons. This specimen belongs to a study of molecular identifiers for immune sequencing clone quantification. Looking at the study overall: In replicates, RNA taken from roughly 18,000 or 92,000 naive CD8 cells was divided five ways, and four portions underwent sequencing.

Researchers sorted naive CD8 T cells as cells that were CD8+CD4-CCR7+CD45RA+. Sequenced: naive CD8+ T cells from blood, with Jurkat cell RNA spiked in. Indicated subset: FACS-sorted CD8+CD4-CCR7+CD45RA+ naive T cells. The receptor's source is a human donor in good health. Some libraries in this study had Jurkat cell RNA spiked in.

The CDR3 protein is CASSFTSGVYEQYF. For the CDR3, the DNA is TGCGCCAGCAGCTTTACTAGCGGGGTCTACGAGCAGTACTTC. The rearrangement joins TRBV5-1 to TRBJ2-7; TRBD2 matches at 10 bases. CDR1 and CDR2 from the germline V gene are SGHRS and YFSETQ. V trimming: 2 bases; J trimming: 3 bases; junction bases outside the gene matches: 2. The CDR3 covers 14 residues. Combining the CDR3 with reference TRBV5-1 and TRBJ2-7 gives the whole variable domain KAGVTQTPRYLIKTRGQQVTLSCSPISGHRSVSWYQQTPGQGLQFLFEYFSETQRNKGNFPGRFSGRQFSNSRSEMNVSTLELGDSALYLCASSFTSGVYEQYFGPGTRLTVT.